This T cell receptor beta chain was sequenced for a study of T cells in localized non-small cell lung cancer (TCRdb year 2020). Turning to the overall study: T cell repertoires of more than 200 early-stage NSCLC patients were analyzed, with tumors being compared against uninvolved tumor-adjacent lungs. NSCLC patients had a mean age of approximately 70 years, and fewer than 150 were male and 107 female. The cohort was made up of around 250 treatment-naive NSCLC patients whose localized lung tumors had been resected. Here is what the overall study found, with its caveats: Because the study design was exploratory, TCR variables were selected using unadjusted p-values without false-discovery rate correction. Because multi-region tumor sequencing was not done, intratumor heterogeneity could not be ruled out. Higher T cell density in blood was associated with longer overall survival, whereas higher clonality in adjacent lung was associated with shorter survival. Uninvolved tumor-adjacent lung showed the highest T cell clonality, higher than tumor, which suggests more focused antigenic responses in the uninvolved tumor-adjacent lung. A median of approximately 55 of the top 100 tumor clones were detected in paired uninvolved adjacent lung, and around 30 of these tumor clones were also found among the top 100 clones of the paired uninvolved adjacent lung.

TCR beta CDR3 regions were sequenced from DNA using the immunoSEQ Assay. As for the original processing: T cell density was computed as TCR beta template counts normalized to usable DNA estimated by amplifying housekeeping genes. Using the preseqR package, richness was estimated by extrapolating to 120,000 templates for tissue samples and 400,000 templates for PBMC samples. Clonality was taken to be one minus Pielou's evenness. Tissue-enriched TCRs were identified through differential abundance testing performed on productive amino-acid clonotypes, with a minimum total count of 5 and an alpha of 0.1. Repertoire overlap between compartments was quantified with the Jaccard Index and Morisita Overlap Index. GLIPH grouped TCR beta CDR3s together with public tetramer-defined viral CDR3s, and a viral motif had to include at least three viral sequences and show V-gene enrichment. TCRdb re-hosts the immuneACCESS table, in-frame sequences only. Its copies lack some clones; in the studies checked, an unresolved V gene accounts for under half of them, and the cause for the rest is not known. V and J calls and clone size are copied from that table; D and trimming were computed from the DNA. This sample has approximately 52,000 clones in its table, and 86% of those were observed once. Clones ranked in the top ten supply over 15% of the sample.

CDR1 and CDR2 (SNHLY, FYNNEI) derive from the germline V gene. Relative to germline, V is missing 1 base and J is missing 8 bases, with 7 bases of the junction outside any gene match. The CDR3 covers 15 residues, taking in both the cysteine and the phenylalanine. Only the CDR3 DNA is retained, 45 bases long and in frame from the first base. At diagnosis, peripheral blood, uninvolved tumor-adjacent lung and tumor were collected and were preserved as a mix of fresh-frozen and FFPE material. For TCR repertoire profiling, the blood samples were analyzed as peripheral blood mononuclear cells. On this clone: Its antigen is still unknown. No quality values exist for individual bases; no much larger clone is one base distant.

Recombination joined TRBV2 with TRBJ1-1, with 10 bases in between that match TRBD1. The receptor comes from a male donor at least 60 years old with stage III squamous cell lung carcinoma. The sample here was peripheral blood, taken before any cancer treatment. The nucleotide sequence is TGTGCCAGCAGTGAAGATAGACAGGGGGCGCGGGAAGCTTTCTTT. It specifies CASSEDRQGAREAFF.